The 24 T cell receptor beta chains listed next were all sequenced from one sample in a study of T-cell memory formation after mild COVID-19. TCRdb independently ran MiXCR on the 5' RACE reads; one entry per CDR3 protein. The table has over 300,000 distinct CDR3 sequences, 20% to 25% seen once. Input material: PBMCs or a T cell subset sorted from them (not recorded which). These TCRs come from a man aged 18 to 35 who had mild COVID-19 (a few samples of this study predate the infection). Cell type and time point are not known.

The V call is TRBV7-9, the J call TRBJ1-1; the D is unclear. From germline, CDR1 is SEHNR and CDR2 FQNEAQ (reference sequence). The CDR3 covers 12 residues. The V gene lost 6 bases and the J gene lost 4 bases, with 9 bases spanning the gap. The CDR3 sequence: CASRGPGTEAFF. In nucleotides, the CDR3 is TGTGCCAGCAGGGGTCCTGGCACTGAAGCTTTCTTT.

The CDR3 sequence: CASSPVGELATETQYF. The CDR3 DNA follows: TGTGCCAGCAGCCCAGTTGGGGAACTAGCAACAGAGACCCAGTACTTC. This chain links TRBV6-2 or TRBV6-3 with TRBJ2-5; tentatively, D is TRBD2 (6 bases). The V end lost 6 bases, the J end lost 4 bases, and 21 bases lay between the germline ends. The CDR3 is 16 residues long. Germline CDR1 reads MNHEY; CDR2 reads SVGEGT.

In its sample, this clonotype was seen many times. An end of the junction differs from the germline gene, which may be a read error. As DNA, the CDR3 is TGTGCCAGCAGCGAAGCAAGGCCAAACAATCAGCCCCAGCATTTT. Translated: CASSEARPNNQPQHF. The rearrangement links TRBV2 to TRBJ1-5, with no clear D. The CDR3 runs to 15 residues. Germline-derived CDR1 and CDR2 are SNHLY and FYNNEI. The full variable domain, with the rest looked up from reference TRBV2 and TRBJ1-5, is EPEVTQTPSHQVTQMGQEVILRCVPISNHLYFYWYRQILGQKVEFLVSFYNNEISEKSEIFDDQFSVERPDGSNFTLKIRSTKLEDSAMYFCASSEARPNNQPQHFGDGTRLSIL.

The rearrangement uses TRBV7-2 and TRBJ2-7; TRBD1 matches at 8 bases. The CDR3 runs 15 residues. Germline lookup yields CDR1 SGHTA and CDR2 FQGNSA. The V segment lost 5 bases and the J segment 4 bases; nucleotides outside the gene matches: 10. CDR3 bases: TGTGCCAGCAGCAGGGTTCGGACAGGGATTTACGAGCAGTACTTC. Amino acids: CASSRVRTGIYEQYF.

This sequence joins TRBV6-6 and TRBJ2-5; D uncertain. The CDR3 consists of 14 residues. V dropped 0 bases and J dropped 4 bases, with 9 bases sitting between them. The V gene's germline CDR1 is MNHNY and CDR2 SVGAGI (reference sequence). CDR3 residues: CASSYSLLRETQYF. The CDR3 DNA is TGTGCCAGCAGTTACTCCCTTTTACGAGAGACCCAGTACTTC.

V gene TRBV7-9 combines with J gene TRBJ2-1; 7 nucleotides align to TRBD1. The CDR3 length is 16 residues. The V gene end was trimmed by 4 bases and the J gene end by 0 bases; junction bases not matched to a gene: 6. CDR1 and CDR2 from the germline V gene are SEHNR and FQNEAQ (reference sequence). Written as DNA, the CDR3 is TGTGCCAGCAGCTCCGGACAGGCTAGCTCCTACAATGAGCAGTTCTTC. Translation: CASSSGQASSYNEQFF. The variable domain in full, completed from reference TRBV7-9 and TRBJ2-1, reads DTGVSQNPRHKITKRGQNVTFRCDPISEHNRLYWYRQTLGQGPEFLTYFQNEAQLEKSRLLSDRFSAERPKGSFSTLEIQRTEQGDSAMYLCASSSGQASSYNEQFFGPGTRLTVL.

There are a few counts of this clonotype. V gene TRBV24-1 combines with J gene TRBJ2-5; D unresolved. The ends were cut back, 12 bases at V and 5 bases at J, with 18 bases in the middle. Germline V gene data show CDR1 as KGHDR and CDR2 as SFDVKD. The CDR3 is made up of 13 amino acids. The CDR3 nucleotides are TGTGCCGCGATGCGAGCAGGCAGCGAGACCCAGTACTTC. The encoded protein is CAAMRAGSETQYF.

The rearrangement links TRBV7-3 to TRBJ2-1, with a tentative D call TRBD2 (5 bases). CDR3 length equals 15 residues. Trimming pared 2 bases from V and 5 bases from J, leaving 13 bases between. From germline, CDR1 is SGHTA and CDR2 FQGTGA. The CDR3 DNA follows: TGTGCCAGCAGCTTATCCAGGAGGATGGACAATGAGCAGTTCTTC. Protein product: CASSLSRRMDNEQFF.

V gene TRBV20-1 combines with J gene TRBJ2-7; no clear D gene. The germline V and J ends were trimmed by 3 bases and 1 base, with 10 bases remaining between them. This CDR3 is built from 13 residues. Germline V gene lookup returns CDR1 DFQATT and CDR2 SNEGSKA (reference sequence). For the CDR3, the DNA is TGCAGTGCTAGCCCCCCAGCTTCCTACGAGCAGTACGTC. Translation: CSASPPASYEQYV.

In its sample, this clonotype was seen many times. The chain carries TRBV4-3 and TRBJ2-5, with D hard to call. The germline CDR1 and CDR2 sequences are LGHNA and YSLEER. Trimming removed 0 bases from V and 2 bases from J, with 13 bases in between. This CDR3 spans 16 amino acids. The CDR3 reads CASSQDGPQPQETQYF. CDR3 nucleotide sequence: TGCGCCAGCAGCCAAGATGGCCCTCAGCCGCAAGAGACCCAGTACTTC.

In its sample, this clonotype was seen a few times. The chain uses TRBV20-1 and TRBJ2-1; D gene uncertain. This CDR3 comprises 10 residues. Trimming cost V 6 bases and J 7 bases, with 7 bases left between them. In germline, CDR1 is DFQATT, CDR2 SNEGSKA (reference sequence). The CDR3 region has the DNA TGCAGTGCGACCTTTAATGAGCAGTTCTTC. Translation: CSATFNEQFF.

The rearrangement links TRBV29-1 to TRBJ2-4; a possible D gene is TRBD2 (6 bases). Germline V CDR1 and CDR2: SQVTM, ANQGSEA. Trimming removed 7 bases at V and 9 bases at J, with 22 bases between. CDR3 length: 14 amino acids. The CDR3 nucleotides read TGCAGCGCCGGAGGCACTAGCTTAGGGGTCATTCAGTACTTC. Its protein product is CSAGGTSLGVIQYF.

The table lists this clonotype with a few counts. The chain links TRBV20-1 to TRBJ1-4, with TRBD1 as a possible D gene (6 bases). Germline V gives CDR1 DFQATT, CDR2 SNEGSKA (reference sequence). Deletions cut 6 bases from V and 4 bases from J, with 12 bases between. CDR3 size: 13 residues. The CDR3 here is CSAGGDINEKLFF. The CDR3 DNA reads TGCAGTGCAGGGGGGGATATTAATGAAAAACTGTTTTTT.

Many counts were recorded for this clonotype. The V gene is TRBV9, the J gene TRBJ1-6; maybe TRBD1 (6 bases). The CDR3 contains 15 residues. Trimming removed 0 bases from V and 7 bases from J, with 11 bases in between. Germline V gives CDR1 SGDLS, CDR2 YYNGEE. The chain's CDR3 is CASSVAAGENSPLHF. The CDR3 region has the DNA TGTGCCAGCAGCGTAGCGGCAGGGGAAAATTCACCCCTCCACTTT.

A few counts support this clonotype. The rearrangement links TRBV5-6 to TRBJ2-4, with TRBD1 identical over 8 bases. Germline CDR1 and CDR2: SGHDT and YYEEEE. After removal of 4 bases from V and 8 bases from J, the junction contained 8 bases not matched to a gene. The CDR3 runs to 14 residues. CDR3 sequence reads: CASSITQGADIQYF. The CDR3 nucleotides read TGTGCCAGCAGCATCACGCAGGGGGCTGACATTCAGTACTTC.

This clonotype was seen a few times. V usage is TRBV4-1 and J usage is TRBJ2-3; 10 bases map to TRBD2. Per the germline V gene, CDR1 is MGHRA and CDR2 is YSYEKL. V shed 5 bases, J shed 1 base, and the junction held 9 bases outside the gene matches. There are 17 residues in the CDR3. CDR3 sequence reads: CASSTSGAAIGTDTQYF. The CDR3 DNA reads as TGCGCCAGCAGCACTAGCGGGGCGGCCATTGGCACAGATACGCAGTATTTT.

The CDR3 coding sequence is TGCGCCAGCAGCAAAACTAGCGGACAAGAGACCCAGTACTTC. Translating gives CASSKTSGQETQYF. This chain joins TRBV5-1 and TRBJ2-5; the match to TRBD2 covers 8 bases. J gave up 2 bases and V 4 bases, and 4 bases lay outside the gene matches. CDR1 is SGHRS and CDR2 is YFSETQ in the germline V gene. The CDR3 consists of 14 residues. The whole variable domain, remainder taken from reference TRBV5-1 and TRBJ2-5, is KAGVTQTPRYLIKTRGQQVTLSCSPISGHRSVSWYQQTPGQGLQFLFEYFSETQRNKGNFPGRFSGRQFSNSRSEMNVSTLELGDSALYLCASSKTSGQETQYFGPGTRLLVL.

This chain joins TRBV7-3 and TRBJ1-6; D is possibly TRBD1 (6 bases). The CDR3 consists of 16 residues. The germline V gene encodes CDR1 SGHTA and CDR2 FQGTGA. The V end was cut by 5 bases, the J end by 0 bases, with 11 bases between. CDR3 bases: TGTGCCAGCAGCCAGACAGGCAGCTCCTATAATTCACCCCTCCACTTT. Protein product: CASSQTGSSYNSPLHF. Variable domain in full (rest from reference TRBV7-3 and TRBJ1-6): GAGVSQTPSNKVTEKGKYVELRCDPISGHTALYWYRQSLGQGPEFLIYFQGTGAADDSGLPNDRFFAVRPEGSVSTLKIQRTERGDSAVYLCASSQTGSSYNSPLHFGNGTRLTVT.

The gene calls are TRBV25-1 and TRBJ2-1; D perhaps matches TRBD1 (5 bases). This CDR3 has 13 amino acids. Trimming took off 5 bases at V and 10 bases at J, with 15 bases between the two ends. CDR1 MGHDK and CDR2 SYGVNS come from the germline V gene. Written as DNA, the CDR3 is TGTGCCAGCAGTTGGGGCAGATCGTCCGAGCAGTTCTTC. It yields the protein CASSWGRSSEQFF.

The chain joins TRBV19 to TRBJ1-4; D gene uncertain. Trimming took off 6 bases at V and 6 bases at J, with 8 bases between the two ends. Germline CDR1 reads LNHDA; CDR2 reads SQIVND (reference sequence). The CDR3 length is 12 residues. The CDR3 loop is CASRVGDEKLFF. The CDR3 DNA reads TGTGCCAGTAGAGTCGGTGATGAAAAACTGTTTTTT.

This clonotype was counted between two and nine times. V and J are TRBV27 and TRBJ2-2; 11 bases fit TRBD1. The ends lost 8 bases at V and 8 bases at J; junction bases unmatched: 10. This CDR3 is built from 15 residues. Germline lookup yields CDR1 MNHEY and CDR2 SMNVEV (reference sequence). The DNA of the CDR3 is TGTGCCAGCGGCCGGGACAGGGGGATGTCAGGGGAGCTGTTTTTT. This encodes CASGRDRGMSGELFF.

This clonotype has just one count. The chain employs TRBV4-3 and TRBJ1-1, with a possible D match to TRBD1 (5 bases). This CDR3 comprises 15 residues. The V gene's germline CDR1 is LGHNA and CDR2 YSLEER. The ends were cut back, 1 base at V and 1 base at J, with 10 bases in the middle. CDR3 sequence (DNA): TGCGCCAGCAGCCAAGTGGGGGGACCGAACACTGAAGCTTTCTTT. Its protein is CASSQVGGPNTEAFF.

The sample holds a few counts of this clonotype. Its ends do not fully match the called genes, so a read error is possible. The rearrangement links TRBV20-1 to TRBJ2-1; 11 nucleotides align to TRBD2. This CDR3 is built from 14 residues. The germline CDR1 and CDR2 sequences are DFQATT and SNEGSKA (reference sequence). The CDR3: CSVRLAGRYNEQFF. The CDR3 coding sequence is TGCAGTGTTAGACTAGCGGGGCGATACAATGAGCAGTTCTTC.

The chain recombines TRBV20-1 with TRBJ1-1; D might be TRBD1 (5 bases). The CDR3 totals 12 residues. Germline loops: CDR1 DFQATT, CDR2 SNEGSKA (reference sequence). V dropped 6 bases and J dropped 9 bases, with 17 bases sitting between them. The CDR3: CSAPGGEMQAFF. The CDR3 DNA follows: TGCAGTGCCCCGGGGGGGGAGATGCAAGCTTTCTTT.